The 14 T cell receptor beta chains below all came from one sample that was sequenced in a study of blood T cells in healthy people across ages. Primers used in a second PCR of about 6 to 11 cycles were a sample-barcoded 5' primer and a J-beta primer mix. TCRdb called the 5' RACE reads again in MiXCR, with one record for every CDR3 protein. Of hundreds of thousands of distinct CDR3 sequences detected, over 40% appear once; the ten largest clones hold about 13%. The specimen sequenced was blood. These receptors all stem from a woman older than 75 in good health.

About this clonotype: Possible read error: a much larger clone is one base away. CDR3 residues: CAISDPTGPYNEQFF. CDR3 nucleotide sequence: TGTGCCATCAGTGATCCGACAGGGCCGTACAATGAGCAGTTCTTC. The chain couples TRBV24-1 to TRBJ2-1, with 7 bases matching TRBD1. This CDR3 comprises 15 residues. Germline CDR1 reads KGHDR; CDR2 reads SFDVKD.

V and J are TRBV6-2 or TRBV6-3 and TRBJ2-4; 9 bases are a match to TRBD1. The J call may be faulty, since TRBJ2-7 better matches the DNA end. The CDR3 runs to 15 residues. The V gene's germline CDR1 is MNHEY and CDR2 SVGEGT. CDR3 loop: CASTITGTGYYEQYF. The CDR3 region has the DNA TGTGCCAGCACCATTACGGGGACAGGGTACTACGAGCAGTACTTC.

J is TRBJ2-5 and V is TRBV6-1, with D hard to call. This CDR3 is 15 amino acids long. CDR1 and CDR2 from the germline V gene are MNHNS and SASEGT. The V end lost 1 base, the J end lost 2 bases, and 11 bases lay between the germline ends. The CDR3 loop reads CASSEGADPQETQYF. CDR3 coding DNA: TGTGCCAGCAGTGAAGGGGCAGACCCTCAAGAGACCCAGTACTTC.

In regard to this clonotype: A single base separates this from a much larger clone, so it may be a read error. V and J are TRBV30 and TRBJ2-1; unclear D gene. This CDR3 is built from 12 residues. The germline V gene has CDR1 GTSNPN and CDR2 SVGIG (reference sequence). The CDR3 DNA sequence: TGTGCCCGGAGTGACTTCTCCAATGAGCAGTTCTTC. This gives the protein CARSDFSNEQFF. Together with reference TRBV30 and TRBJ2-1, the CDR3 gives the full variable domain: SQTIHQWPATLVQPVGSPLSLECTVEGTSNPNLYWYRQAAGRGLQLLFYSVGIGQISSEVPQNLSASRPQDRQFILSSKKLLLSDSGFYLCARSDFSNEQFFGPGTRLTVL.

The chain carries TRBV6-1 and TRBJ2-1, with 7 bases fitting TRBD2. The CDR3 totals 13 residues. Germline CDR1 MNHNS, CDR2 SASEGT. V lost 6 bases and J lost 13; bases outside the gene matches: 12. CDR3 sequence reads: CASRGEGLETQFF. The DNA of the CDR3 is TGTGCCAGCAGAGGGGAGGGCCTGGAGACCCAGTTCTTC.

This sequence joins TRBV5-1 and TRBJ2-2; D possibly corresponds to TRBD2 (6 bases). The V gene's germline CDR1 is SGHRS and CDR2 YFSETQ. The CDR3 totals 17 residues. The V gene lost 0 bases and the J gene lost 2 bases, with 14 bases spanning the gap. CDR3 sequence reads: CASSLEAGRINTGELFF. In nucleotides, the CDR3 is TGCGCCAGCAGCTTGGAGGCGGGGAGAATTAACACCGGGGAGCTGTTTTTT.

This clonotype has a handful of counts. The chain joins TRBV20-1 to TRBJ2-7, with TRBD2 matching over 10 bases. Germline V gene lookup returns CDR1 DFQATT and CDR2 SNEGSKA (reference sequence). V gave up 6 bases and J gave up 5 bases; unmatched junction bases: 10. The CDR3 consists of 14 residues. The CDR3 here is CSANPGLAANEQYF. The CDR3 DNA is TGCAGTGCCAACCCCGGACTAGCGGCCAACGAGCAGTACTTC.

The CDR3 nucleotides read TGTGCCAGCAGCCACCAGGCGTCCTCGGGCTACACCTTC. Its translation: CASSHQASSGYTF. The chain employs TRBV3-1 and TRBJ1-2; D call uncertain. V was cut by 3 bases and J by 8 bases, with 13 bases left in between. This CDR3 comprises 13 residues. The germline CDR1 and CDR2 sequences are LGHDT and YNNKEL (reference sequence).

The chain's CDR3 is CASKRGGLLSSYNGQYF. The CDR3 nucleotides are TGTGCCAGCAAGCGCGGGGGCCTTCTCAGCTCCTACAATGGGCAGTACTTC. The chain couples TRBV6-1 to TRBJ2-5; weak D call: TRBD2 (7 bases). Trimming removed 7 bases at V and 11 bases at J, with 32 bases between. Germline CDR1 and CDR2: MNHNS and SASEGT. The CDR3 sequence is 17 residues long.

In this sample, this clonotype turned up many times. The chain combines TRBV7-9 with TRBJ2-7, with a weak D call TRBD2 (6 bases). The V end was cut by 3 bases, the J end by 9 bases, with 9 bases between. CDR1 is SEHNR, CDR2 FQNEAQ, per germline (reference sequence). The CDR3 has 11 residues. This CDR3 reads CASSFSGPQYF. The CDR3 bases are TGTGCCAGCAGCTTTAGCGGCCCGCAGTACTTC.

This sequence joins TRBV9 and TRBJ2-7, with 7 bases fitting TRBD1. The length of the CDR3 is 14 residues. V lost 4 bases, J lost 3 bases, and 7 bases stayed unmatched. The germline V gene encodes CDR1 SGDLS and CDR2 YYNGEE. CDR3 amino acids: CASSRTTGIYEQYF. CDR3 in DNA: TGTGCCAGCAGCCGTACGACAGGGATCTACGAGCAGTACTTC.

The gene calls are TRBV5-1 and TRBJ2-4; 12 nucleotides line up with TRBD2. V shed 4 bases and J 9 bases; nucleotides not matched to a gene: 23. The germline V gene has CDR1 SGHRS and CDR2 YFSETQ. This CDR3 has 20 amino acids. The CDR3 reads CASSVLGLAGPEVARGIQYF. CDR3 sequence (DNA): TGCGCCAGCAGCGTCCTCGGACTAGCGGGACCCGAAGTCGCGCGGGGCATTCAGTACTTC.

This clonotype was picked up many times. The CDR3, as DNA: TGTGCCAGCAGCGTAGCCGGGGCAGTGGGAGGGTATGGCTACACCTTC. This gives the protein CASSVAGAVGGYGYTF. The chain carries TRBV9 and TRBJ1-2; D perhaps matches TRBD1 (5 bases). Trimming took off 0 bases at V and 5 bases at J, with 17 bases between the two ends. Germline CDR1 SGDLS, CDR2 YYNGEE. CDR3 size: 16 residues. The full variable domain, rest sourced from reference TRBV9 and TRBJ1-2, is DSGVTQTPKHLITATGQRVTLRCSPRSGDLSVYWYQQSLDQGLQFLIQYYNGEERAKGNILERFSAQQFPDLHSELNLSSLELGDSALYFCASSVAGAVGGYGYTFGSGTRLTVV.

The J gene is TRBJ2-3, the V gene TRBV20-1; D gene unclear. Trimming removed 3 bases at V and 1 base at J, with 14 bases between. The CDR3 is 15 residues long. Germline CDR1 DFQATT, CDR2 SNEGSKA (reference sequence). The CDR3 sequence is CSASPVGRRTDTQYF. In nucleotides, the CDR3 is TGCAGTGCTAGTCCGGTTGGCCGGCGCACAGATACGCAGTATTTT.